This entry is about one TCR beta chain. Its antigen is still unknown. The CDR3 runs 17 residues. The V gene end was trimmed by 0 bases and the J gene end by 5 bases; junction bases not matched to a gene: 12. The germline gives CDR1 KGHSH, CDR2 LQKENI. PCR primers comprised 60 Vbeta and 13 Jbeta primers. Data came from immunoSEQ multiplex PCR; TCRdb stores just in-frame clones and leaves some out. This sample yields some 200,000 clones, of which over 70% are seen a single time; 2.5% to 3.5% belongs to the top ten. This sample is part of a study of cytomegalovirus exposure and HLA in healthy donors. Study outcomes and limitations: An analysis that came later showed most CMV-associated TCR beta chains appearing HLA-restricted. What TCR beta sequences reportedly achieved was accurate prediction of HLA-A and HLA-B alleles in most subjects.

The V call is TRBV18, the J call TRBJ1-1, with 7 positions matching TRBD1. This TCR was recovered from a woman aged 55-75 years in good health and CMV-seropositive. Sequenced input: PBMCs. CDR3 DNA: TGTGCCAGCTCACCACCGGGACAGAGCCTTAGGGTTACTGAAGCTTTCTTT. Protein: CASSPPGQSLRVTEAFF.